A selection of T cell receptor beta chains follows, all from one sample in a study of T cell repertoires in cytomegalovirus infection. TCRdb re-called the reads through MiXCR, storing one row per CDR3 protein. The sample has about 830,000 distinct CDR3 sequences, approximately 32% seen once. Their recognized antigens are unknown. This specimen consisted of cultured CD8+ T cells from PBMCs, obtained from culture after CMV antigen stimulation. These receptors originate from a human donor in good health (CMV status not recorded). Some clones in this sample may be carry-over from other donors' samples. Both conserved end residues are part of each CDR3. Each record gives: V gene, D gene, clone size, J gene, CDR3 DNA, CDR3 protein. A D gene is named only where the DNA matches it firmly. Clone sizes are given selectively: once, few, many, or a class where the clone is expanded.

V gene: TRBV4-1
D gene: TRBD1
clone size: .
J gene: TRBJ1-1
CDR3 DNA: TGCGCCAGCAGCCATGTAACGGGACAGGGGAACACTGAAGCTTTCTTT
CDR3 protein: CASSHVTGQGNTEAFF

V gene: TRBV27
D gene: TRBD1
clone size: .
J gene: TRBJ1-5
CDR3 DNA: TGTGCCAGCAGTCCACGACAGGGAAGAAATCAGCCCCAGCATTTT
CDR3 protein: CASSPRQGRNQPQHF

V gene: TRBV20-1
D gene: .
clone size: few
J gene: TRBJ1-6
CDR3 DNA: TGCAGTGCGCCCGGTCGCAGGGAAGTTAATTCACCCCTCCACTTT
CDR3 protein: CSAPGRREVNSPLHF

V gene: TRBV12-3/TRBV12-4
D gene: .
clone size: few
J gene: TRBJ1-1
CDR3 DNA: TGTGCCAGCAGTACAGATGACGGACTGTACACTGAAGCTTTCTTT
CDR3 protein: CASSTDDGLYTEAFF

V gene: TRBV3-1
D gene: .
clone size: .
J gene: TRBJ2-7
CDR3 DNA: TGTGCCAGCAGTGAAACAGACTACGAGCAGTACTTC
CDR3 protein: CASSETDYEQYF

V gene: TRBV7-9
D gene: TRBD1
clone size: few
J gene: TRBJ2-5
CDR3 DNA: TGTGCCAGCAGCACCTCATGGACAGGGGGAGAGACCCAGTACTTC
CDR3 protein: CASSTSWTGGETQYF

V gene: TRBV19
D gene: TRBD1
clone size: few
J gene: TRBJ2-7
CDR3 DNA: TGTGCCAGTTCTTGGACAGGGGACTACGAGCAGTACTTC
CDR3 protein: CASSWTGDYEQYF

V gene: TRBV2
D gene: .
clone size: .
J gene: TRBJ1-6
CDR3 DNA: TGTGCCAGCAGTGAAATGGACGGGAATTCACCCCTCCACTTT
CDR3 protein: CASSEMDGNSPLHF

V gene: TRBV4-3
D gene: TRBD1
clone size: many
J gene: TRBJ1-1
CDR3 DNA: TGCGCCAGCAGCCCTGGGACAGGGCCCACTGAAGCTTTCTTT
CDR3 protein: CASSPGTGPTEAFF

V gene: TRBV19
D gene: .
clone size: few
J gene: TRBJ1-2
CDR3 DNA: TGTGCCAGCGGGGAAGTTTTATATGGCTACACCTTC
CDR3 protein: CASGEVLYGYTF

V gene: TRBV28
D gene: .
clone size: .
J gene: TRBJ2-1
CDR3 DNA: TGTGCCAGCAGTAAGACGGTGCGTGCGGGAATATACAATGAGCAGTTCTTC
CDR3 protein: CASSKTVRAGIYNEQFF

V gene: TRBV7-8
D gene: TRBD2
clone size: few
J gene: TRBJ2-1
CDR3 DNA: TGTGCCAGCAGCTGGGGACTAGCGGGGGGCGATGAGCAGTTCTTC
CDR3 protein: CASSWGLAGGDEQFF

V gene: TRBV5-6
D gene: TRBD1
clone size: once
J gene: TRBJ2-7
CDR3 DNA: TGTGCCAGCAGAAAGGACAGGGAATGGACATACGAGCAGTACTTC
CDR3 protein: CASRKDREWTYEQYF

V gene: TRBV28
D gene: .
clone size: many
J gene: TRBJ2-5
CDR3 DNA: TGTGCCAGCAGTTTACCCTCGGTGGACAGAGTGGCGGGGGAGACCCAGTACTTC
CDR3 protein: CASSLPSVDRVAGETQYF

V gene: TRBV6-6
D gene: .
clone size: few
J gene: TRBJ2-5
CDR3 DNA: TGTGCCAGCAGGCCCCAGGGAGAGGAGACCCAGTACTTC
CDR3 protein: CASRPQGEETQYF

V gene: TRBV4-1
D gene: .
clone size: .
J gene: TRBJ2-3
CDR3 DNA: TGCGCCAGCAGCCAAGAACGCCCGGCGTCTGGGGATACGCAGTATTTT
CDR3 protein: CASSQERPASGDTQYF

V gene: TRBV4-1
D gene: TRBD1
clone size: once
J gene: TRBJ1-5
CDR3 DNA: TGCGCCAGCAGCCAAGGACAGGGGAAGAATCAGCCCCGGCATTTT
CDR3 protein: CASSQGQGKNQPRHF

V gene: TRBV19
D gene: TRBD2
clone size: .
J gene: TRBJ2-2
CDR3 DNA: TGTGCGAGTAGTCAGCTAGCGGGGTTCGGGGAGCTGTTTTTT
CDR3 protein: CASSQLAGFGELFF

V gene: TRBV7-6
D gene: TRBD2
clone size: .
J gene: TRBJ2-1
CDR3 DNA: TGTGCCAGCAGCTTGATGACTAGCGGTAATGAGCAGTTCTTC
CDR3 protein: CASSLMTSGNEQFF

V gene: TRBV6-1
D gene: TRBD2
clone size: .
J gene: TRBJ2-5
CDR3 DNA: TGTGCCAGCAGTGAATCAGGGAGGGTCCAAGAGACCCAGTACTTC
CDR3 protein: CASSESGRVQETQYF

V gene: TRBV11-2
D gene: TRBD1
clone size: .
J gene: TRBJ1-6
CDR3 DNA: TGTGCCAGCAGCCCATATTCAACAGGGGGGAATTCACCCCTCCACTTT
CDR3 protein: CASSPYSTGGNSPLHF

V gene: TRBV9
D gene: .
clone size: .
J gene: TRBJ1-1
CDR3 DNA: TGTGCCAGCAGCGTAACATTCGGGGACACTGAAGCTTTCTTT
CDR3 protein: CASSVTFGDTEAFF

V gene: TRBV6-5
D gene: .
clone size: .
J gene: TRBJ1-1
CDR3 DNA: TGTGCCAGCAGTTACTCGGAGTATGGAAACACTGAAGCTTTCTTT
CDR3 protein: CASSYSEYGNTEAFF

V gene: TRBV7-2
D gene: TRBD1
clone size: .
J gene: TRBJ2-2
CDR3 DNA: TGTGCCAGCAGCTTAGTTATCACAGGGGATGGCGGGGAGCTGTTTTTT
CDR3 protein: CASSLVITGDGGELFF

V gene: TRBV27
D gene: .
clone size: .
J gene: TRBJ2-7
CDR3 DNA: TGTGCCAGCAGCCGCGGGTTCACCTATGAGCAGTACTTC
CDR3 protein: CASSRGFTYEQYF

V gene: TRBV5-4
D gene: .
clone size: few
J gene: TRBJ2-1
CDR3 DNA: TGTGCCACCAAGCCGACAGGTGTCAATGAGCAGTTCTTC
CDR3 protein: CATKPTGVNEQFF

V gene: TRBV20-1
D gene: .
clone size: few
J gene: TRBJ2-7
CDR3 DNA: TGCAGTGCGAGGGGTAGGGGACGGCGCGAGCAGTACTTC
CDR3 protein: CSARGRGRREQYF

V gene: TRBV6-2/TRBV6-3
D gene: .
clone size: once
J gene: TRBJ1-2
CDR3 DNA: TGTGCCAGCAGCTATCCACGTTGGCCGTTGTTTTACTATGGCTACACCTTC
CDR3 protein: CASSYPRWPLFYYGYTF

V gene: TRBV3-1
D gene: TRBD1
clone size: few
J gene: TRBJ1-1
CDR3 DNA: TGTGCCAGCAGCCAAGAGCCCCGGACAGGGGAAGCTTTCTTT
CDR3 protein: CASSQEPRTGEAFF

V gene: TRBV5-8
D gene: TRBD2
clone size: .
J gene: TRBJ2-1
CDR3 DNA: TGTGCCAGCAGCGAAGGCGGACTAGCGTTCTATGAGCAGTTCTTC
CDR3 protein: CASSEGGLAFYEQFF

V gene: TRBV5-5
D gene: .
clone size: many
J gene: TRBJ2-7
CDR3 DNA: TGTGCCAGCAGCTTGGGGTCAGGGACCTACGAGCAGTACTTC
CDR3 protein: CASSLGSGTYEQYF

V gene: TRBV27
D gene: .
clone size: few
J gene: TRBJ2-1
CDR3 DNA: TGTGCCAGCAGTCAACTGGGCAGTATTACCTACAATGAGCAGTTCTTC
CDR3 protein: CASSQLGSITYNEQFF

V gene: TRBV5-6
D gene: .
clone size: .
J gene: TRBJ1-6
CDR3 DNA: TGTGCCAGCAGCTTGGCCTCCGTGAGCTCCTATAATTCACCCCTCCACTTT
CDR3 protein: CASSLASVSSYNSPLHF

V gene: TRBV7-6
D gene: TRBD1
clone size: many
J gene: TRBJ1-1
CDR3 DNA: TGTGCCAGCAGCCACGGACAGGGGGGGAACACTGAAGCTTTCTTT
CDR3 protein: CASSHGQGGNTEAFF

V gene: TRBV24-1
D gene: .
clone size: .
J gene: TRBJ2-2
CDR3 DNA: TGTGCCACCAGTGATTTTACGCGCGGACAGAACACCGGGGAGCTGTTTTTT
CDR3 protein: CATSDFTRGQNTGELFF

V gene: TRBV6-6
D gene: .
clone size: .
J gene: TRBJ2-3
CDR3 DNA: TGTGCCAGCAGTTACTCGAAGGGTTGGCGGGATAGCACAGATACGCAGTATTTT
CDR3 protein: CASSYSKGWRDSTDTQYF

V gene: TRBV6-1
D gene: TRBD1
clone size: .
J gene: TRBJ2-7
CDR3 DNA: TGTGTCAGCCACCCATTCCCGCTTCCGGACAGGGGGATCTACGAGCAGTACTTC
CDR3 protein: CVSHPFPLPDRGIYEQYF

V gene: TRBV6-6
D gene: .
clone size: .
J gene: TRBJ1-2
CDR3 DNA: TGTGCCAGCAGTTACTCTCCGGGGGGCGATTGGAATGGATCATTTAACTATGGCTACACCTTC
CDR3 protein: CASSYSPGGDWNGSFNYGYTF

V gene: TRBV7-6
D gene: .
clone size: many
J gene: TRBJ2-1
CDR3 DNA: TGTGCCAGCAGCTGGGCTGACAATGAGCAGTTCTTC
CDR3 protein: CASSWADNEQFF

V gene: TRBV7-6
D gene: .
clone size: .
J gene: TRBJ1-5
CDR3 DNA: TGTGCCAGCAGCTTACCGTCGCAGCCCCAGCATTTT
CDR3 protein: CASSLPSQPQHF

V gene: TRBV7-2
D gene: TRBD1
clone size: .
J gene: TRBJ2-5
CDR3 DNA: TGTGCCAGCAGCGGGAGACAGGGGGCTTTGGAGACCCAGTACTTC
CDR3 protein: CASSGRQGALETQYF

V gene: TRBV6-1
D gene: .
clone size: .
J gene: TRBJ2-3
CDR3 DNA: TGTGCCAGCAAACTTACCGCCGGGCCCCGGACCACAGATACGCAGTATTTT
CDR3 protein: CASKLTAGPRTTDTQYF

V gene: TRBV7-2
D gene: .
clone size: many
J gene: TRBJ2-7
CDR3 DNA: TGTGCCAGCAGCTTGACCTCCTACGAGCAGTACTTC
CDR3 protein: CASSLTSYEQYF

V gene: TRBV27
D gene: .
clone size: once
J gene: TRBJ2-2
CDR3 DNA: TGTGCCAGCAGTTACGGTTTTGGCGGGGAGCTGTTTTTT
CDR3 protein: CASSYGFGGELFF

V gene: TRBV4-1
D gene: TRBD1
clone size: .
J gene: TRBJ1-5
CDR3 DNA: TGCGCCAGCAGCTACGGACAGGTTGATCAGCCCCAGCATTTT
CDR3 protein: CASSYGQVDQPQHF

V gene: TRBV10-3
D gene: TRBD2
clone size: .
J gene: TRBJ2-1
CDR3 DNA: TGTGCCATCAAGGGGGACGACGGGACTAGATACAATGAGCAGTTCTTC
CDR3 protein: CAIKGDDGTRYNEQFF

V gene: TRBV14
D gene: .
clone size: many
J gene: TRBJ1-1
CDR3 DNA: TGTGCCAGCAGTCAAGGAGGATGGACTGAAGCTTTCTTT
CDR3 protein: CASSQGGWTEAFF

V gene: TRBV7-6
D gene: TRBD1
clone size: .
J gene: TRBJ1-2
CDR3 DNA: TGTGCCAGCAGCACATCGACAGGGGGCTATGAAGGCTACACCTTC
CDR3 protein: CASSTSTGGYEGYTF

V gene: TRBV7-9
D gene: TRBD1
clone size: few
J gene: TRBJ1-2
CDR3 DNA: TGTGCCAGCAGCTTTGACAGGGTCCTTTCACATGGCTACACCTTC
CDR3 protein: CASSFDRVLSHGYTF

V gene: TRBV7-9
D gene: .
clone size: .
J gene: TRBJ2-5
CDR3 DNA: TGTGCCAGCAGCTTAGGAGGGACCCCCCAAGAGACCCAGTACTTC
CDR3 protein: CASSLGGTPQETQYF

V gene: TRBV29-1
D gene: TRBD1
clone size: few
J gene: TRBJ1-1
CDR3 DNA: TGCAGCGTTGAGGGCAGGGGGCGGAAAGGGAACACTGAAGCTTTCTTT
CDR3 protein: CSVEGRGRKGNTEAFF

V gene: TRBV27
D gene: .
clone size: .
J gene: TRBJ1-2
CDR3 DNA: TGTGCCAGCAGTTTTCAAACAGGGTATGGCTACACCTTC
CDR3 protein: CASSFQTGYGYTF